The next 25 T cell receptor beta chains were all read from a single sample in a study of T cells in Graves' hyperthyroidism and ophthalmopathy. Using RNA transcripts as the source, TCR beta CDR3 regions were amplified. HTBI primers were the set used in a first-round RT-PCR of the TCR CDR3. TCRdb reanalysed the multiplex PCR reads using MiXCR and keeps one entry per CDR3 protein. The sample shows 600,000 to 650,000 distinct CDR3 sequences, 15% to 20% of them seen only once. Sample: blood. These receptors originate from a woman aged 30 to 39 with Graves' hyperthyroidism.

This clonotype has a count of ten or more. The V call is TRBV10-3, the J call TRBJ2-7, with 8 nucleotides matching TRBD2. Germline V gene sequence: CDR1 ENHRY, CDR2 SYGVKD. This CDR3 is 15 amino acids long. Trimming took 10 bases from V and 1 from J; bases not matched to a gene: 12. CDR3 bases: TGTGCCACCGGGGGGGGCTCGAGGATTTCCTACGAGCAGTACTTC. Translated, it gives CATGGGSRISYEQYF.

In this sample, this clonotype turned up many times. CDR3 coding DNA: TGTGCCAGCACCACCGGCGGCGGATCCACCGTTGGCCACAACACTGAGGAAGCTTTCTTT. This sequence encodes CASTTGGGSTVGHNTEEAFF. This chain joins TRBV28 and TRBJ1-1, with D unresolved. Trimming took off 7 bases at V and 8 bases at J, with 38 bases between the two ends. The CDR3 has 20 residues. Germline V gene sequence: CDR1 MDHEN, CDR2 SYDVKM.

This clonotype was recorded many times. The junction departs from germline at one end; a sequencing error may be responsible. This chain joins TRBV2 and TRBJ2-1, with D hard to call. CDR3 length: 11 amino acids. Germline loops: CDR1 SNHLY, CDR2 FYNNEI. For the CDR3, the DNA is TGTGCCAGCAGCAACTACGATGAGCAGTTCTTC. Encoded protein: CASSNYDEQFF.

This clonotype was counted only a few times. The CDR3 region has the DNA TGTGCCAGCAGCTCACGACTAGTGGGGGAGCAAGAGACCCAGTACTTC. Translated, it gives CASSSRLVGEQETQYF. The chain carries TRBV13 and TRBJ2-5; D is perhaps TRBD2 (6 bases). Trimming took 4 bases from V and 2 from J, leaving 17 bases between them. Germline-derived CDR1 and CDR2 are PRHDT and FYEKMQ (reference sequence). This CDR3 spans 16 amino acids.

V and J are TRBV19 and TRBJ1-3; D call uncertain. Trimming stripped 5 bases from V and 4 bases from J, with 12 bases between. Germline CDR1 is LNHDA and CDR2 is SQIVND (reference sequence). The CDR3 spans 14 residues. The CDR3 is CASSPYEQGNTIYF. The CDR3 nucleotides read TGTGCCAGTAGTCCGTATGAACAGGGAAACACCATATATTTT.

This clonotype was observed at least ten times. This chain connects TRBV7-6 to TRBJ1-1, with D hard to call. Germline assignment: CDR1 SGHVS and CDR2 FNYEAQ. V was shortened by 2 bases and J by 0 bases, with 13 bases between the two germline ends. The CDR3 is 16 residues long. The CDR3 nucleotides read TGTGCCAGCAGCTTATCGGAGGGATGGGTGAACACTGAAGCTTTCTTT. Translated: CASSLSEGWVNTEAFF.

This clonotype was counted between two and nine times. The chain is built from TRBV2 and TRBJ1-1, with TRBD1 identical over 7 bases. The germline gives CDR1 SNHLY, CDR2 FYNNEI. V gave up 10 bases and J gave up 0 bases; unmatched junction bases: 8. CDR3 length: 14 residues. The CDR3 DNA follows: TGTGCCAACCGACAGGGAGGTTTGAACACTGAAGCTTTCTTT. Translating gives CANRQGGLNTEAFF.

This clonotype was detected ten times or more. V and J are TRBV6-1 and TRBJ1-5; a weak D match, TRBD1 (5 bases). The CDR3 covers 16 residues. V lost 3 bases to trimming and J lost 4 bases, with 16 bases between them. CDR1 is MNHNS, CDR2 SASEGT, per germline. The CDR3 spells CASSENSGMGNQPQHF. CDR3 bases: TGTGCCAGCAGTGAGAATTCAGGGATGGGGAATCAGCCCCAGCATTTT.

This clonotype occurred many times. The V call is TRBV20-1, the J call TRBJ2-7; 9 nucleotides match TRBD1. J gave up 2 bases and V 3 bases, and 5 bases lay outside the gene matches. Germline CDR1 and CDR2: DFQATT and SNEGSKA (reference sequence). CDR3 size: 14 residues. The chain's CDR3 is CSASDRGEPYEQYF. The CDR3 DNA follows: TGCAGTGCTAGCGACAGGGGGGAACCCTACGAGCAGTACTTC.

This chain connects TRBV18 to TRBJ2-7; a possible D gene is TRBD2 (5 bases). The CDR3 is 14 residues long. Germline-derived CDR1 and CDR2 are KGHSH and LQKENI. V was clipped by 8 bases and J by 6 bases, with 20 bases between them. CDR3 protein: CASPSALVAAEQYF. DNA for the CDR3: TGTGCCAGCCCCTCGGCACTAGTAGCTGCCGAGCAGTACTTC.

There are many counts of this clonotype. Written as DNA, the CDR3 is TGTGCCAGCAGAACTAGGGACGAGCAGTCTGAAAAACTGTTTTTT. It yields the protein CASRTRDEQSEKLFF. This sequence joins TRBV12-3 or TRBV12-4 and TRBJ1-4, with D possibly being TRBD1 (5 bases). V shed 6 bases and J shed 7 bases, with 18 bases lying between them. CDR3 length: 15 amino acids.

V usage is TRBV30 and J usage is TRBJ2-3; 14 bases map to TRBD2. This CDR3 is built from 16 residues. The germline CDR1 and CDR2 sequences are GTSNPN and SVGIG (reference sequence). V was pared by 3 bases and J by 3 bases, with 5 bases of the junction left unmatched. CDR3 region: CAWSGTSGSTTDTQYF. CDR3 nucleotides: TGTGCCTGGAGCGGGACTAGCGGGAGTACTACAGATACGCAGTATTTT.

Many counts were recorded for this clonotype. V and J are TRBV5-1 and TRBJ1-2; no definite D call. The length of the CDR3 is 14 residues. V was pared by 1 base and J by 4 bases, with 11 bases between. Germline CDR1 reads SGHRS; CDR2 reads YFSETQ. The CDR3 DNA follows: TGCGCCAGCAGCTTGAGTGCAGTATCCTATGGCTACACCTTC. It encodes CASSLSAVSYGYTF.

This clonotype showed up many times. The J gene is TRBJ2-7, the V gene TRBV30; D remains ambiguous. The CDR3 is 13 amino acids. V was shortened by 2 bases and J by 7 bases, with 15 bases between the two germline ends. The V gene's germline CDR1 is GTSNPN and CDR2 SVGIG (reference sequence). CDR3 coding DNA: TGTGCCTGGAGTTCCGGGCCCTCGGGTGAGCAGTACTTC. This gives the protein CAWSSGPSGEQYF.

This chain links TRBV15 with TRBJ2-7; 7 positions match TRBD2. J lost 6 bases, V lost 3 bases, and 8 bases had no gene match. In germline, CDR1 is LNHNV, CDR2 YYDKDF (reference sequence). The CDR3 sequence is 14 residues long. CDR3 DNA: TGTGCCACCAGCAGGCGGGGGAATCTCGTCGAGCAGTACTTC. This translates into CATSRRGNLVEQYF.

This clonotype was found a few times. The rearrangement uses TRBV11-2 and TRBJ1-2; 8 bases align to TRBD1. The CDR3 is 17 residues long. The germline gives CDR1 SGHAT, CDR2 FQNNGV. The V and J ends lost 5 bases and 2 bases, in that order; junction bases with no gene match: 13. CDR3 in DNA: TGTGCCAGCAGCCCCAACAACCTCCGGACAGGGAACTATGGCTACACCTTC. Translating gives CASSPNNLRTGNYGYTF.

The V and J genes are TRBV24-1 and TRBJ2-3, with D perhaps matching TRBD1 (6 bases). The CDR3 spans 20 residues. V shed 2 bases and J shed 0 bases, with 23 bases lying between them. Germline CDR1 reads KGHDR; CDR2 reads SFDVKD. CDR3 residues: CATSDWPTGWLAVSTDTQYF. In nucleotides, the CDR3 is TGTGCCACCAGTGATTGGCCCACAGGGTGGCTAGCAGTTAGCACAGATACGCAGTATTTT.

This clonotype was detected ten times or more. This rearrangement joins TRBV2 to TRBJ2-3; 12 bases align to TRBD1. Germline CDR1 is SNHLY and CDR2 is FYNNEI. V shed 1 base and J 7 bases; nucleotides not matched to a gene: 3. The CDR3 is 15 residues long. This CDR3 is CASSEGGQGAYTQYF. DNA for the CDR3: TGTGCCAGCAGTGAAGGGGGACAGGGGGCATATACGCAGTATTTT.

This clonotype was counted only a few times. CDR3 in DNA: TGCGCCAGCAGCCTGGAGGGTGTAGCTAATTCACCCCTCCACTTT. The encoded protein is CASSLEGVANSPLHF. The chain carries TRBV4-1 and TRBJ1-6; no reliable D call. CDR3 length equals 15 residues. The V end lost 4 bases, the J end lost 6 bases, and 13 bases lay between the germline ends. Germline loops: CDR1 MGHRA, CDR2 YSYEKL.

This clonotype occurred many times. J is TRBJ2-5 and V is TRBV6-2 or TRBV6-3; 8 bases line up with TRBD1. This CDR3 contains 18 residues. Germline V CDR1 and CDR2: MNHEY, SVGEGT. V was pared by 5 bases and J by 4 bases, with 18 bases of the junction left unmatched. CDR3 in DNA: TGTGCCAGCAGTCCGTTCCGCCGGGACAGGTTGGAGGCAGAGACCCAGTACTTC. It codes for CASSPFRRDRLEAETQYF.

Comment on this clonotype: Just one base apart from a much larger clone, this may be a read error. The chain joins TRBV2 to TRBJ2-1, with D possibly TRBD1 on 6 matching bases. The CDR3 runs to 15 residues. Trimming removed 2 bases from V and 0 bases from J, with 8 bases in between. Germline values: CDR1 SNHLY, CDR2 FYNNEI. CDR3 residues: CASSEKGGSYNEQFF. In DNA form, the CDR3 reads TGTGCCAGCAGTGAAAAAGGGGGCTCCTACAATGAGCAGTTCTTC. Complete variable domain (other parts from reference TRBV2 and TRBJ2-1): EPEVTQTPSHQVTQMGQEVILRCVPISNHLYFYWYRQILGQKVEFLVSFYNNEISEKSEIFDDQFSVERPDGSNFTLKIRSTKLEDSAMYFCASSEKGGSYNEQFFGPGTRLTVL.

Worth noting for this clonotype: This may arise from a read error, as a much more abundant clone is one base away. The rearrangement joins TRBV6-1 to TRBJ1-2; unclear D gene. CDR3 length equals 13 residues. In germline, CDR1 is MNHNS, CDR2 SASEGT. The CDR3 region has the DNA TGTGCCAGCTCGGCAGACTATAACTATGGCCACACCTTC. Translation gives CASSADYNYGHTF.

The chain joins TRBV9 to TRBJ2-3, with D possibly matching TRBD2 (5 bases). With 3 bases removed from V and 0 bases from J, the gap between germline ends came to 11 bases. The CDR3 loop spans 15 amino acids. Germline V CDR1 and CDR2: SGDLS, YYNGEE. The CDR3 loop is CASSAGVPSTDTQYF. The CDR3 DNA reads TGTGCCAGCAGCGCCGGGGTCCCTAGCACAGATACGCAGTATTTT.

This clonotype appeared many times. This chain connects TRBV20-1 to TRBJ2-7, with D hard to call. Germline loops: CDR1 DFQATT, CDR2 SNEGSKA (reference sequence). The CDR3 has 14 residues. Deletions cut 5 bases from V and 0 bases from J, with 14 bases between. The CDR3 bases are TGCAGTGCTCCGCGGACGTATAGCTCCTACGAGCAGTACTTC. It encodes CSAPRTYSSYEQYF.

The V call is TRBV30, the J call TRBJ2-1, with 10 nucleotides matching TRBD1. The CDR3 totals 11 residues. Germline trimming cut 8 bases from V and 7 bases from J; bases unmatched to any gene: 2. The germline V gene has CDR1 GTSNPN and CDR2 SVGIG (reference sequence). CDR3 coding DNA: TGTGCCGGACAGGGGGGGAATGAGCAGTTCTTC. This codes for CAGQGGNEQFF.